This T cell receptor (beta chain) was documented in a study of CD8 T cells in ankylosing spondylitis. Study-level results: Those disease-linked clones were CD8+; they were also relatively rare in peripheral blood.

Libraries for TCR beta were made by quantitative 5'-RACE with molecular barcodes. A single record per CDR3 protein comes from TCRdb applying MiXCR to the 5' RACE reads. The data hold 220,000 or so distinct CDR3 sequences, with roughly 10% observed a single time. In this sample, this clonotype turned up many times. No antigen is known for it. V shed 0 bases and J shed 0 bases, with 3 bases lying between them. The CDR3 consists of 14 residues. Germline-derived CDR1 and CDR2 are SGHRS and YFSETQ. The sample taken for sequencing was blood, either unsorted or a sorted T cell fraction (not recorded which). The chain has TRBV5-1 and TRBJ1-4; D is undetermined. The TCR comes from a male donor with ankylosing spondylitis or in good health (not recorded which). The chain's CDR3 is CASSLDATNEKLFF. For the CDR3, the DNA is TGCGCCAGCAGCTTGGACGCAACTAATGAAAAACTGTTTTTT.